This entry lists 22 T cell receptor beta chains sequenced from one sample in a study of read filtering for tumor transcriptome and immune sequencing. Molecular barcoded adaptors covering alpha/delta and beta/gamma chains were used on approximately 440 ng RNA. TCRdb reanalysed the reads using MiXCR and keeps one entry per CDR3 protein. The table lists about 47,000 distinct CDR3 sequences, roughly 12% of them singletons. Sequencing was done on a sample of a population of CD138-negative cells sorted from bone marrow. The source of these receptors is a donor at least 40 years old with multiple myeloma.

This clonotype was seen ten or more times. This rearrangement joins TRBV6-2 or TRBV6-3 to TRBJ2-1; 11 bases fit TRBD1. CDR1 and CDR2 from the germline V gene are MNHEY and SVGEGT. V gave up 5 bases and J gave up 2 bases; unmatched junction bases: 2. The CDR3 spans 15 residues. The CDR3 loop reads CASSGGQGAYNEQFF. In DNA, the CDR3 is TGTGCCAGCAGTGGGGGACAGGGGGCCTACAATGAGCAGTTCTTC.

This clonotype was counted between two and nine times. This likely reflects a read error, since a far larger clone is one base away. The rearrangement joins TRBV13 to TRBJ1-5; D not certain. CDR3 length: 16 residues. Germline CDR1 reads PRHDT; CDR2 reads FYEKMQ (reference sequence). The CDR3 spells CASSGGPINSDQPQHF. The CDR3 coding sequence is TGTGCCAGCAGTGGAGGGCCGATTAATAGCGATCAGCCCCAGCATTTT.

This clonotype was seen many times. This chain connects TRBV9 to TRBJ2-7; D is perhaps TRBD1 or TRBD2 (5 bases each). Per the germline V gene, CDR1 is SGDLS and CDR2 is YYNGEE. The ends were cut back, 0 bases at V and 4 bases at J, with 11 bases in the middle. The CDR3 consists of 14 residues. The CDR3 here is CASSVGGTDYEQYF. The CDR3 region has the DNA TGTGCCAGCAGCGTAGGTGGGACCGATTACGAGCAGTACTTC.

This clonotype showed up just a few times. The V and J genes are TRBV12-3 or TRBV12-4 and TRBJ2-3; 10 bases match TRBD2. The V segment lost 5 bases and the J segment 6 bases; nucleotides outside the gene matches: 8. The CDR3 loop spans 15 amino acids. CDR3: CASSLGTSEVDTQYF. As DNA, the CDR3 is TGTGCCAGCAGTCTGGGGACTAGCGAGGTGGATACGCAGTATTTT.

The chain is built from TRBV23-1 and TRBJ2-7; 7 bases line up with TRBD1. Being an ORF, TRBV23-1 has a function that is uncertain. The CDR3 extends over 16 amino acids. J was trimmed by 7 bases and V by 6 bases; bases with no gene match: 18. CDR3 in DNA: TGCGCCAGCAGCCCTCCCCAAAAGACAGGGAACCCGGAGCAGTACTTC. It encodes CASSPPQKTGNPEQYF.

This clonotype was detected ten times or more. J is TRBJ2-6 and V is TRBV6-2 or TRBV6-3; D might be TRBD2 (7 bases). V shed 9 bases and J shed 0 bases, with 18 bases lying between them. The germline CDR1 and CDR2 sequences are MNHEY and SVGEGT. This CDR3 is built from 17 residues. This CDR3 reads CASISGGSSSGANVLTF. The CDR3 DNA reads TGTGCCAGTATTTCGGGGGGCTCCAGCTCTGGGGCCAACGTCCTGACTTTC.

This clonotype was detected many times. The rearrangement joins TRBV19 to TRBJ1-2, with D perhaps matching TRBD1 (5 bases). This CDR3 spans 13 amino acids. CDR1 is LNHDA, CDR2 SQIVND, per germline (reference sequence). The V end was cut by 4 bases, the J end by 8 bases, with 14 bases between. CDR3 sequence: CASSTVGGLGYTF. The CDR3 DNA follows: TGTGCCAGTAGTACTGTCGGGGGATTGGGCTACACCTTC.

Concerning this clonotype: Here the CDR3 omits its conserved ending phenylalanine or tryptophan, so a read error is the likely source. No DNA is shown, since the ends of the CDR3 on it are uncertain; the CDR3 is the one TCRdb lists. The gene calls are TRBV20-1 and TRBJ2-5; the D call TRBD1 from the table was never checked on the DNA. The CDR3 is 14 residues long, counting both termini. In germline, CDR1 is DFQATT, CDR2 SNEGSKA (reference sequence). The CDR3 here is CSANPGQGTETQHL.

The sample holds many counts of this clonotype. V usage is TRBV28 and J usage is TRBJ2-7; 14 bases fit TRBD2. J lost 6 bases, V lost 5 bases, and 3 bases had no gene match. This CDR3 contains 14 residues. Germline lookup yields CDR1 MDHEN and CDR2 SYDVKM. The CDR3: CASSKTSGRVEQYF. The CDR3, as DNA: TGTGCCAGCAGTAAGACTAGCGGGAGGGTCGAGCAGTACTTC.

This clonotype was detected ten times or more. V usage is TRBV7-3 and J usage is TRBJ2-1; tentative D call: TRBD1 (6 bases). The V gene's germline CDR1 is SGHTA and CDR2 FQGTGA. The CDR3 sequence is 13 residues long. Trimming removed 6 bases at V and 7 bases at J, with 13 bases between. For the CDR3, the DNA is TGTGCCAGCAGTTACGGCGGACAGAATGAGCAGTTCTTC. It codes for CASSYGGQNEQFF.

This clonotype was detected ten times or more. V is TRBV20-1 and J is TRBJ1-2; D is undetermined. CDR1 and CDR2 (germline): DFQATT, SNEGSKA (reference sequence). The CDR3 consists of 14 residues. Deletions cut 3 bases from V and 6 bases from J, with 17 bases between. The CDR3 loop reads CSASRLGYDNGYTF. In DNA, the CDR3 is TGCAGTGCTAGTAGGCTTGGATACGACAATGGCTACACCTTC.

A few counts support this clonotype. The chain has TRBV2 and TRBJ2-7; D gene uncertain. CDR1 SNHLY and CDR2 FYNNEI come from the germline V gene. The V gene lost 8 bases and the J gene lost 5 bases, with 10 bases spanning the gap. The CDR3 spans 11 residues. The CDR3 DNA reads TGTGCCAGCGCTATGAGTGACGAGCAGTACTTC. Amino acids: CASAMSDEQYF.

This clonotype was counted many times. CDR3 loop: CSVDMGKNTEAFF. The CDR3 DNA reads TGCAGCGTTGATATGGGGAAGAACACTGAAGCTTTCTTT. V usage is TRBV29-1 and J usage is TRBJ1-1; D unclear. The germline gives CDR1 SQVTM, CDR2 ANQGSEA. This CDR3 contains 13 residues. V shed 3 bases and J shed 1 base, with 9 bases lying between them.

There are many counts of this clonotype. The chain is built from TRBV29-1 and TRBJ2-3; TRBD2 agrees at 12 bases. Germline V gives CDR1 SQVTM, CDR2 ANQGSEA. The CDR3 loop spans 15 amino acids. J gave up 5 bases and V 4 bases, and 7 bases lay outside the gene matches. CDR3 loop: CSVGDRLAGVDTQYF. The DNA of the CDR3 is TGCAGCGTTGGTGACCGACTAGCGGGAGTAGATACGCAGTATTTT.

This clonotype was seen repeatedly, ten times or more. The rearrangement links TRBV7-9 to TRBJ2-7; D assignment may be TRBD1 or TRBD2 (6 bases each). The germline V and J ends were trimmed by 3 bases and 5 bases, with 14 bases remaining between them. Germline V gene sequence: CDR1 SEHNR, CDR2 FQNEAQ (reference sequence). The CDR3 covers 14 residues. In DNA, the CDR3 is TGTGCCAGCAGCTTTCGGGGGCGCAGCCACGAGCAGTACTTC. Protein product: CASSFRGRSHEQYF. The full variable domain, completed using reference TRBV7-9 and TRBJ2-7, is DTGVSQNPRHKITKRGQNVTFRCDPISEHNRLYWYRQTLGQGPEFLTYFQNEAQLEKSRLLSDRFSAERPKGSFSTLEIQRTEQGDSAMYLCASSFRGRSHEQYFGPGTRLTVT.

This clonotype came up many times. The rearrangement links TRBV19 to TRBJ2-1, with D maybe TRBD1 (5 bases). Trimming cost V 2 bases and J 3 bases, with 11 bases left between them. Per germline, CDR1 LNHDA and CDR2 SQIVND (reference sequence). This CDR3 contains 15 residues. For the CDR3, the DNA is TGTGCCAGTAGTATATATGCAGGGAACTACAATGAGCAGTTCTTC. It is translated as CASSIYAGNYNEQFF.

This clonotype has at least ten counts. The rearrangement uses TRBV2 and TRBJ2-1, with TRBD2 as a possible D gene (5 bases). The V end was cut by 4 bases, the J end by 11 bases, with 9 bases between. The CDR3 runs 11 residues. CDR1 and CDR2 (germline): SNHLY, FYNNEI. CDR3 protein: CASSGRGKQFF. The CDR3 DNA is TGTGCCAGCAGTGGCCGGGGAAAGCAGTTCTTC.

Details on this clonotype: A junction end diverges from the germline sequence, so it may reflect a read error. V and J are TRBV6-2 or TRBV6-3 and TRBJ1-6; no definite D call. This CDR3 is built from 15 residues. From germline, CDR1 is MNHEY and CDR2 SVGEGT. CDR3 region: CASSSTRGLYSSLHF. CDR3 in DNA: TGTGCCAGCAGCTCTACGAGAGGCCTATATTCATCCCTCCACTTT.

This clonotype has a count of ten or more. This chain connects TRBV20-1 to TRBJ2-3, with 10 bases that match TRBD2. Germline V gene sequence: CDR1 DFQATT, CDR2 SNEGSKA (reference sequence). The trim removed 5 bases at V and 3 bases at J, leaving 8 bases unmatched. This CDR3 region has 15 residues. The CDR3 coding sequence is TGCAGTGCTGGTCCCCCTAGCGGGAGTACAGATACGCAGTATTTT. This codes for CSAGPPSGSTDTQYF.

This clonotype was seen many times. This chain connects TRBV28 to TRBJ2-2, with TRBD1 identical over 7 bases. The CDR3 consists of 17 residues. V lost 6 bases to trimming and J lost 1 base; unmatched junction nucleotides: 11. Germline-derived CDR1 and CDR2 are MDHEN and SYDVKM. CDR3 sequence (DNA): TGTGCCAGCAGGATATCCTGGACAGGAAAGAACACCGGGGAGCTGTTTTTT. Protein: CASRISWTGKNTGELFF.

This clonotype is medium-sized within its sample. The chain links TRBV7-2 to TRBJ2-1; D is ambiguous. This CDR3 contains 14 residues. Germline V lookup: CDR1 SGHTA, CDR2 FQGNSA. V shed 1 base and J shed 0 bases, with 4 bases lying between them. This CDR3 reads CASSLGFSYNEQFF. CDR3 coding DNA: TGTGCCAGCAGCTTAGGATTCTCCTACAATGAGCAGTTCTTC.

The table lists this clonotype with many counts. The V and J genes are TRBV29-1 and TRBJ1-1; TRBD1 might be the D (6 bases). Germline V CDR1 and CDR2: SQVTM, ANQGSEA. CDR3 length: 12 residues. Between the trimmed V and J ends, which lost 6 bases and 0 bases, there was a span of 8 bases. CDR3: CSVDSMNTEAFF. CDR3 bases: TGCAGCGTGGACAGCATGAACACTGAAGCTTTCTTT.